This T cell receptor beta chain was observed in a study of shared clonotypes between healthy human individuals. The study, taken as a whole, reports: Sequencing depth was expected to influence donor clonotype sharing. Incomplete sequencing of sorted subsets was indicated by rarefaction despite large depth. Clonotypes that were shared across a handful of donors made up around 4.6% of naive CD4 clonotypes.

Regarding this clone: The target antigen is unknown.

CDR3 length: 15 residues. Germline V gives CDR1 LNHDA, CDR2 SQIVND (reference sequence). J lost 6 bases, V lost 5 bases, and 12 bases had no gene match. Sequencing was performed with immunoSEQ multiplex PCR; in TCRdb, only in-frame clones are kept and a portion is missing. The sample lists about 380,000 clones; 95% to 97% were seen once. This sequence joins TRBV19 and TRBJ1-1; TRBD1 aligns across 7 bases. This TCR was sampled from a young man in good health. Sequencing was performed on memory CD8+ T cells sorted from blood. Subset meaning: CD45RO+ cells pooled with CCR7-negative TemRA cells. The CDR3 reads CASSVGGGQGAEAFF. The CDR3 bases are TGTGCCAGTAGTGTTGGCGGAGGGCAGGGGGCTGAAGCTTTCTTT.